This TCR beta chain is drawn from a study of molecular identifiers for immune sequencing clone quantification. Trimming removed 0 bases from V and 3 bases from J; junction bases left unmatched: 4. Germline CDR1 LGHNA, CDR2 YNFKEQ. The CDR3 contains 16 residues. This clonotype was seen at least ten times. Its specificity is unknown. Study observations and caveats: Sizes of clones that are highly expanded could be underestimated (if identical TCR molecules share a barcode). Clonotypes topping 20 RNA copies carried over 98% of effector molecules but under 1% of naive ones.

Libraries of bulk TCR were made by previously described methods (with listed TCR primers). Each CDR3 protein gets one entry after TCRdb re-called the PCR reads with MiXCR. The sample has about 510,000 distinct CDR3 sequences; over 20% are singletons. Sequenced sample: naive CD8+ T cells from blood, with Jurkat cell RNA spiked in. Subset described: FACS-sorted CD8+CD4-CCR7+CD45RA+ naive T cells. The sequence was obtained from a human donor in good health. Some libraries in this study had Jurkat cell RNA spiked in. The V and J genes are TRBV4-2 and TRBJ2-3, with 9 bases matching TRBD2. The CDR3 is CASSQDSSGRTDTQYF. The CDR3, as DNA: TGTGCCAGCAGCCAAGATTCGAGCGGGAGGACAGATACGCAGTATTTT.